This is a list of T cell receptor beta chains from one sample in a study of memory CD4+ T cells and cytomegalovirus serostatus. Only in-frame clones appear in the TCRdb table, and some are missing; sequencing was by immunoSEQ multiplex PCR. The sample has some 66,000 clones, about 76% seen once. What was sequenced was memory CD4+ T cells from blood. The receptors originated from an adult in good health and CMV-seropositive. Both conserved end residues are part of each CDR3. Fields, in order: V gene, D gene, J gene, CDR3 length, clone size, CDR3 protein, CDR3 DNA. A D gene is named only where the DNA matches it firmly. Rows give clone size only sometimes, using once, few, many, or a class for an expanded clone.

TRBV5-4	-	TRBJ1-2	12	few	CASSLEGFGYTF	TGTGCCAGCAGCTTGGAAGGGTTCGGCTACACCTTC
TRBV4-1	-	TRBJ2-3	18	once	CASSQDPADGARTDTQYF	TGCGCCAGCAGCCAAGACCCAGCCGACGGGGCACGGACAGATACGCAGTATTTT
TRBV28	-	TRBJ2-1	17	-	CASSPEGRWNSYNEQFF	TGTGCCAGCAGTCCCGAGGGACGGTGGAACTCCTACAATGAGCAGTTCTTC
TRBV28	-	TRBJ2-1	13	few	CASSPSGRNEQFF	TGTGCCAGCAGTCCATCCGGCCGCAATGAGCAGTTCTTC
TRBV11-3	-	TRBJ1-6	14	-	CASSLGQRNSPLHF	TGTGCCAGCAGCTTAGGACAGAGAAATTCACCCCTCCACTTT
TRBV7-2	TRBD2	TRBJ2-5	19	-	CASSFFTPGLAGYQETQYF	TGTGCCAGCAGCTTCTTTACTCCGGGACTAGCGGGGTACCAAGAGACCCAGTACTTC
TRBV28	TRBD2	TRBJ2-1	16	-	CASSFYGTNPGYEQFF	TGTGCCAGCAGTTTTTACGGGACTAACCCCGGATATGAGCAGTTCTTC
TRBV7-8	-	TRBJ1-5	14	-	CASSSPGQNQPQHF	TGTGCCAGCAGCTCACCGGGTCAAAATCAGCCCCAGCATTTT
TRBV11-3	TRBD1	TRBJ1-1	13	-	CASSRGTNTEAFF	TGTGCCAGCTCCAGGGGGACGAACACTGAAGCTTTCTTT
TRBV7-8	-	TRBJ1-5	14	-	CASSLVPGNQPQHF	TGTGCCAGCAGCTTAGTTCCAGGGAATCAGCCCCAGCATTTT
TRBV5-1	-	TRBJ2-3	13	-	CASSLQGKDTQYF	TGCGCCAGCAGCCTACAGGGAAAAGATACGCAGTATTTT
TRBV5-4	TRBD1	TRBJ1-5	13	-	CASSGGQNQPQHF	TGTGCCAGCAGCGGGGGACAGAATCAGCCCCAGCATTTT
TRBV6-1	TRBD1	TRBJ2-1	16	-	CASSARGGGSYNEQFF	TGTGCCAGCAGTGCTCGAGGGGGCGGCTCCTACAATGAGCAGTTCTTC
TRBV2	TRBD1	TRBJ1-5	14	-	CASSADRGVKPQHF	TGTGCCAGCAGTGCGGACAGGGGCGTCAAGCCCCAGCATTTT
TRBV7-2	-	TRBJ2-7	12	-	CASSFFSGEQYF	TGTGCCAGCAGCTTTTTTTCGGGCGAGCAGTACTTC
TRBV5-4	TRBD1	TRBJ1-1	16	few	CASRLDRGNMNTEAFF	TGTGCCAGCAGGCTCGACAGGGGGAACATGAACACTGAAGCTTTCTTT
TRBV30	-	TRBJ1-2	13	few	CAWSPGFIGGYTF	TGTGCCTGGAGTCCGGGCTTCATCGGGGGCTACACCTTC
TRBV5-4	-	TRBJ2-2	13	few	CASTKWPPRELFF	TGTGCCAGCACCAAATGGCCACCTAGGGAGCTGTTTTTT
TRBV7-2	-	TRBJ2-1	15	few	CASSFAWAGFYEQFF	TGTGCCAGCAGCTTTGCCTGGGCGGGATTCTATGAGCAGTTCTTC
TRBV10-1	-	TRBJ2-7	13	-	CASMQGSSYEQYF	TGCGCCAGCATGCAGGGCAGCTCCTACGAGCAGTACTTC
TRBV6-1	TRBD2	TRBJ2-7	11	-	CASISPGGKYF	TGTGCCAGCATCTCCCCGGGAGGAAAGTACTTC
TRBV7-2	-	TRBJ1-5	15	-	CASSSARQGHQPQHF	TGTGCCAGCAGCTCCGCCCGGCAGGGCCATCAGCCCCAGCATTTT
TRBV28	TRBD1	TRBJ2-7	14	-	CASSRQGTSYEQYF	TGTGCCAGCAGTCGACAGGGGACCTCCTACGAGCAGTACTTC
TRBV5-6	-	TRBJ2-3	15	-	CASTSWGSIVNTQYF	TGTGCCAGCACTTCGTGGGGGTCCATCGTGAATACGCAGTATTTT
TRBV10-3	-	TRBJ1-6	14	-	CAAGPGEGNSPLHF	TGTGCCGCAGGACCTGGAGAAGGGAATTCACCCCTCCACTTT
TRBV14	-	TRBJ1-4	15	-	CASSQDYGMDEKLFF	TGTGCCAGCAGCCAAGATTACGGGATGGATGAAAAACTGTTTTTT
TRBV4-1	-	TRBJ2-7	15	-	CASSQPAAGVHEQYF	TGCGCCAGCAGCCAACCTGCTGCAGGGGTCCACGAGCAGTACTTC
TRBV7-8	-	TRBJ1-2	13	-	CASSPTYNYGYTF	TGTGCCAGCAGTCCGACTTATAACTATGGCTACACCTTC
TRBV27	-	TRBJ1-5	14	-	CASSLSGAGQPQHF	TGTGCCAGCAGTTTATCAGGGGCGGGTCAGCCCCAGCATTTT
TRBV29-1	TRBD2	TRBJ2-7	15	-	CSVALAGGLPYEQYF	TGCAGCGTTGCCCTAGCGGGGGGGCTCCCCTACGAGCAGTACTTC
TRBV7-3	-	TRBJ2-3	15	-	CASGAGRLSTDTQYF	TGTGCCAGCGGGGCCGGACGCCTGAGCACAGATACGCAGTATTTT
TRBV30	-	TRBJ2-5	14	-	CAWGEDSLGETQYF	TGTGCCTGGGGAGAAGACAGCCTCGGAGAGACCCAGTACTTC
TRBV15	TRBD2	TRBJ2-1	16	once	CATSSFGLAGNNEQFF	TGTGCCACCAGCAGTTTCGGACTAGCGGGCAACAATGAGCAGTTCTTC
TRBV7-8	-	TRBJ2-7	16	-	CASSPLRGSPHYEQYF	TGTGCCAGCAGCCCTCTCCGGGGGTCCCCACACTACGAGCAGTACTTC
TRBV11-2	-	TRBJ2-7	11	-	CASSPGQEQYF	TGTGCCAGCAGCCCCGGACAAGAGCAGTACTTC
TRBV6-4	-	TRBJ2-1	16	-	CASSDSGLAGGNEQFF	TGTGCCAGCAGTGACTCGGGGCTAGCAGGGGGGAATGAGCAGTTCTTC
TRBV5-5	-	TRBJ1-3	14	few	CASSLDGAGNTIYF	TGTGCCAGCAGCTTGGATGGAGCTGGAAACACCATATATTTT
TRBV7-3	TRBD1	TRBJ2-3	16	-	CASSLNAQGAGDTQYF	TGTGCCAGCAGCTTAAATGCACAGGGGGCCGGAGATACGCAGTATTTT
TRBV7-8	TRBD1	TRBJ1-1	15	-	CASSLVRAGGTEAFF	TGTGCCAGCAGCTTAGTCCGCGCAGGGGGAACTGAAGCTTTCTTT
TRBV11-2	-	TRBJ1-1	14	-	CASSLSSGNTEAFF	TGTGCCAGCAGCTTATCCTCAGGGAACACTGAAGCTTTCTTT
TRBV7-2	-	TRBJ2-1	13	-	CASSLGVRGEQFF	TGTGCCAGCAGCTTAGGAGTCAGAGGTGAGCAGTTCTTC
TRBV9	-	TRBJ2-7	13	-	CASSASPGDEQYF	TGTGCCAGCAGCGCGTCTCCGGGGGACGAGCAGTACTTC
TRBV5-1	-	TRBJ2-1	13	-	CASSQGPHNEQFF	TGCGCCAGCAGCCAGGGACCACACAATGAGCAGTTCTTC
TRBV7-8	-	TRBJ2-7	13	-	CASSPEPYYEQYF	TGTGCCAGCAGCCCAGAACCCTACTACGAGCAGTACTTC
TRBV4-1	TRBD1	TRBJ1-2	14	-	CASSQEAGGYGYTF	TGCGCCAGCAGCCAAGAGGCAGGGGGCTATGGCTACACCTTC
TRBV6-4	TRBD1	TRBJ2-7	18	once	CASSAPPNRDRGTYEQYF	TGTGCCAGCAGTGCCCCTCCGAACCGGGACAGGGGAACCTACGAGCAGTACTTC
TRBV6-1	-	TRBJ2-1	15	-	CASRRSLSGNNEQFF	TGTGCCAGCAGGCGAAGCCTAAGCGGAAACAATGAGCAGTTCTTC
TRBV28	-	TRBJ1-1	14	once	CASSIPTAPKGAFF	TGTGCCAGCAGTATTCCGACAGCCCCTAAGGGAGCTTTCTTT
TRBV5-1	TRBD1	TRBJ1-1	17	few	CASSKGGTGGMNTEAFF	TGCGCCAGCAGCAAGGGAGGTACAGGGGGCATGAACACTGAAGCTTTCTTT
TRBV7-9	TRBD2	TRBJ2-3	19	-	CASSLGLAANMGGTDTQYF	TGTGCCAGCAGCTTAGGGCTAGCGGCCAATATGGGAGGCACAGATACGCAGTATTTT